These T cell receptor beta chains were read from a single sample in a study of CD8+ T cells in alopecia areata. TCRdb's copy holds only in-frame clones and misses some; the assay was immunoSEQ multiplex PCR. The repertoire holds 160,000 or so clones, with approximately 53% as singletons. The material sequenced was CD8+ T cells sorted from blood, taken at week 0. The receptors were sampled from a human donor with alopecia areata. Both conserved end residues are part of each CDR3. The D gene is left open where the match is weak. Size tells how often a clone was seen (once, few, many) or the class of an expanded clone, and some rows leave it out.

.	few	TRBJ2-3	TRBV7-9	CASSFIASGDTQYF	TGTGCCAGCAGCTTTATTGCTAGTGGTGATACGCAGTATTTT
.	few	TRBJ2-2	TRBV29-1	CSVELGDAGELFF	TGCAGCGTTGAACTAGGGGACGCAGGGGAGCTGTTTTTT
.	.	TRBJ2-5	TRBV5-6	CASTTDSLGTQYF	TGTGCCAGCACTACGGACTCCCTGGGGACCCAGTACTTC
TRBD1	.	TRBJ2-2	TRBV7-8	CASSPPGQGASGELFF	TGTGCCAGCAGCCCTCCGGGACAGGGGGCGTCCGGGGAGCTGTTTTTT
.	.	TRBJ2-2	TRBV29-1	CSVWERELFF	TGCAGCGTTTGGGAGAGGGAGCTGTTTTTT
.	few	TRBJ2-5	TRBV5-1	CASSSTVGETQYF	TGCGCCAGCAGCTCGACAGTCGGGGAGACCCAGTACTTC
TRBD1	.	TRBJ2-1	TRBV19	CASHRGRLTRKQFF	TGTGCCAGTCACAGGGGGCGCTTGACAAGGAAGCAGTTCTTC
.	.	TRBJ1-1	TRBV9	CASSVATIRDYTEAFF	TGTGCCAGCAGCGTGGCCACAATCAGAGACTACACTGAAGCTTTCTTT
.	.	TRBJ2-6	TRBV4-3	CASSQDRGTGANVLTF	TGCGCCAGCAGCCAAGATCGGGGCACTGGGGCCAACGTCCTGACTTTC
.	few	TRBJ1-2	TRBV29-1	CSVLTEVYGYTF	TGCAGCGTCTTGACAGAAGTCTATGGCTACACCTTC
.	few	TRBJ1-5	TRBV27	CASSPAGYNQPQHF	TGTGCCAGCAGTCCTGCGGGATACAATCAGCCCCAGCATTTT
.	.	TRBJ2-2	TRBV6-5	CASSLRDTGELFF	TGTGCCAGCAGTCTACGTGACACCGGGGAGCTGTTTTTT
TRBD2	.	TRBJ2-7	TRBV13	CASSSSGGGSYEQYF	TGTGCCAGCAGCTCAAGCGGCGGGGGGTCCTACGAGCAGTACTTC
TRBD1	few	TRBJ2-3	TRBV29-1	CSVTGTGSDTQYF	TGCAGCGTTACTGGGACAGGGTCGGATACGCAGTATTTT
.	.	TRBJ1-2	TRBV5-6	CASSSLVGYTF	TGTGCCAGCAGCTCGTTAGTGGGCTACACCTTC
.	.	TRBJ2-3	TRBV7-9	CASTLGGSTDTQYF	TGTGCCAGCACTCTCGGGGGAAGCACAGATACGCAGTATTTT
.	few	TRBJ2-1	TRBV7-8	CASSPGYSSYNEQFF	TGTGCCAGCAGCCCAGGGTACAGCTCCTACAATGAGCAGTTCTTC
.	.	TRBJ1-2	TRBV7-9	CASSTRLSETVYGYTF	TGTGCCAGCAGTACTAGGCTCTCAGAGACTGTCTATGGCTACACCTTC
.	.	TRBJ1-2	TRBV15	CATSREGGRGYGYTF	TGTGCCACCAGCAGAGAAGGGGGTCGAGGCTATGGCTACACCTTC
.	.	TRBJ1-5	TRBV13	CASSLGGQPQHF	TGTGCCAGCAGCTTAGGGGGGCAGCCCCAGCATTTT
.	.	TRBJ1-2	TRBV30	CAWSVVGNGYTF	TGTGCCTGGAGCGTAGTGGGCAATGGCTACACCTTC
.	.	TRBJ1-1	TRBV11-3	CASSHRANTEAFF	TGTGCCAGCAGCCACCGGGCGAACACTGAAGCTTTCTTT
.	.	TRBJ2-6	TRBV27	CASRAATGTPRANVLTF	TGTGCCAGCAGGGCCGCCACAGGAACCCCTAGGGCCAACGTCCTGACTTTC